These 31 T cell receptor beta chains share one sample of origin, sequenced in a study of response to subunit inactivated influenza vaccine (dated by TCRdb to 2016 to 2019). Library generation was performed with RT-PCR. The listed sequencing device is Illumina HiSeq 2500. The public sequencing data were trimmed at Q25 with fastp and processed into clonotypes with MiXCR by TCRdb, which kept only in-frame beta chains. CDR3 protein duplicates are merged, each entry listing the most common genes and DNA. Counted in this sample were 530,000 or so distinct CDR3 sequences; about 11% of them appeared once. Together, the top ten hold 9.5% to 13% of the sample. This sample comprised PBMCs from blood, obtained on the day of vaccination. These receptor sequences come from a man aged 50 or older who received an inactivated influenza vaccine. Donor details come from another sample of the same person, matched by shared clones.

V and J are TRBV7-6 and TRBJ2-1; D ambiguous. CDR1 SGHVS and CDR2 FNYEAQ come from the germline V gene. The CDR3 spans 16 residues. The V gene lost 0 bases and the J gene lost 0 bases, with 9 bases spanning the gap. The CDR3 loop is CASSLAVTGSYNEQFF. In DNA, the CDR3 is TGTGCCAGCAGCTTAGCGGTAACGGGCTCCTACAATGAGCAGTTCTTC.

This clonotype was detected many times. V and J are TRBV4-1 and TRBJ2-5, with D possibly being TRBD1 or TRBD2 (6 bases each). This CDR3 is 15 amino acids long. Trimming left V 5 bases short and J 1 base short, with 14 bases between. From germline, CDR1 is MGHRA and CDR2 YSYEKL. The CDR3 is CASSDLGGGQETQYF. CDR3 in DNA: TGCGCCAGCAGCGACTTAGGAGGGGGCCAAGAGACCCAGTACTTC.

This clonotype showed up many times. The genes are TRBV6-1 and TRBJ2-1; TRBD2 matches at 9 bases. V was pared by 6 bases and J by 4 bases, with 7 bases of the junction left unmatched. Per the germline V gene, CDR1 is MNHNS and CDR2 is SASEGT. CDR3 size: 15 residues. The CDR3 protein is CASRLSGGPYNEQFF. The CDR3 DNA is TGTGCCAGCAGACTTAGCGGGGGCCCTTACAATGAGCAGTTCTTC.

This clonotype was picked up a small number of times. The rearrangement links TRBV12-3 or TRBV12-4 to TRBJ1-1; D uncertain. Deletions cut 1 base from V and 4 bases from J, with 10 bases between. The CDR3 totals 14 residues. CDR3 loop: CASSLDRTVTEAFF. The DNA of the CDR3 is TGTGCCAGCAGTTTAGACAGAACGGTCACTGAAGCTTTCTTT.

This clonotype was picked up a small number of times. J is TRBJ2-7 and V is TRBV4-1; unclear D gene. This CDR3 is built from 13 residues. The ends were cut back, 2 bases at V and 6 bases at J, with 11 bases in the middle. Germline loops: CDR1 MGHRA, CDR2 YSYEKL. The CDR3 reads CASSQRPFGEQYF. For the CDR3, the DNA is TGCGCCAGCAGCCAAAGGCCCTTCGGCGAGCAGTACTTC.

Ten or more counts support this clonotype. The J gene is TRBJ2-1, the V gene TRBV15, with D possibly matching TRBD1 (5 bases). The CDR3 loop spans 16 amino acids. V was trimmed by 2 bases and J by 0 bases, leaving 11 bases between them. CDR1 LNHNV and CDR2 YYDKDF come from the germline V gene (reference sequence). CDR3 sequence reads: CATSRPTGFSYNEQFF. CDR3 sequence (DNA): TGTGCCACCAGCAGACCTACAGGATTCTCCTACAATGAGCAGTTCTTC.

This clonotype was detected a few times. The chain recombines TRBV30 with TRBJ1-2; TRBD1 matches 7 bases. Trimming at V came to 4 bases and at J to 5 bases, leaving 7 bases not matched to a gene. Germline CDR1 and CDR2: GTSNPN and SVGIG (reference sequence). The CDR3 has 13 amino acids. In nucleotides, the CDR3 is TGTGCCTGGATCCGCGACAGGGTTTATGGCTACACCTTC. As protein: CAWIRDRVYGYTF.

Only a few counts were recorded for this clonotype. The chain has TRBV11-2 and TRBJ1-1; D remains unclear. This CDR3 is built from 15 residues. Trimming took off 3 bases at V and 3 bases at J, with 14 bases between the two ends. Germline CDR1 reads SGHAT; CDR2 reads FQNNGV. CDR3 sequence: CASSFVAGSDTEAFF. CDR3 sequence (DNA): TGTGCCAGCAGCTTTGTGGCAGGTTCGGACACTGAAGCTTTCTTT.

The rearrangement joins TRBV6-2 or TRBV6-3 to TRBJ2-1, with D possibly being TRBD2 (6 bases). Germline V gene data show CDR1 as MNHEY and CDR2 as SVGEGT. V was shortened by 2 bases and J by 1 base, with 12 bases between the two germline ends. There are 16 residues in the CDR3. The chain's CDR3 is CASSYTGTASYNEQFF. As DNA, the CDR3 is TGTGCCAGCAGTTACACCGGGACTGCATCCTACAATGAGCAGTTCTTC.

In this sample, this clonotype turned up a few times. The rearrangement joins TRBV12-3 or TRBV12-4 to TRBJ1-6; 7 bases align to TRBD1. The J segment lost 2 bases and the V segment lost 5 bases, leaving 6 bases of the junction unmatched. This CDR3 has 16 amino acids. CDR3 region: CASSKTGTTYNSPLHF. CDR3 DNA sequence: TGTGCCAGCAGTAAGACAGGGACCACCTATAATTCACCCCTCCACTTT.

The chain has TRBV20-1 and TRBJ1-6; TRBD1 agrees at 9 bases. The CDR3 is made up of 15 amino acids. V lost 5 bases and J lost 10; bases outside the gene matches: 12. CDR1 is DFQATT, CDR2 SNEGSKA, per germline (reference sequence). CDR3 in DNA: TGCAGTGCTGAAATTCCGGGACAGGGAGGGTCACCCCTCCACTTT. Its protein is CSAEIPGQGGSPLHF.

This chain connects TRBV7-2 to TRBJ2-3; 13 bases are a match to TRBD2. Trimming at V came to 4 bases and at J to 6 bases, leaving 4 bases not matched to a gene. The germline V gene encodes CDR1 SGHTA and CDR2 FQGNSA. This CDR3 spans 15 amino acids. CDR3 DNA sequence: TGTGCCAGCAGCTCGGGACTAGCGGGGAGGGATACGCAGTATTTT. Amino acid sequence: CASSSGLAGRDTQYF.

The chain joins TRBV28 to TRBJ2-7, with 8 bases matching TRBD2. J was trimmed by 6 bases and V by 2 bases; bases with no gene match: 9. Germline V gene data show CDR1 as MDHEN and CDR2 as SYDVKM. This CDR3 contains 15 residues. The CDR3 loop is CASSLLGGRLGEQYF. DNA of the CDR3: TGTGCCAGCAGTTTACTCGGCGGGAGGCTTGGCGAGCAGTACTTC. Based on the CDR3 plus reference TRBV28 and TRBJ2-7, the full variable domain is DVKVTQSSRYLVKRTGEKVFLECVQDMDHENMFWYRQDPGLGLRLIYFSYDVKMKEKGDIPEGYSVSREKKERFSLILESASTNQTSMYLCASSLLGGRLGEQYFGPGTRLTVT.

This clonotype was detected only a few times. J is TRBJ2-3 and V is TRBV6-4; the D is unclear. The ends were cut back, 0 bases at V and 3 bases at J, with 4 bases in the middle. CDR1 and CDR2 from the germline V gene are MRHNA and SNTAGT. This CDR3 comprises 13 residues. CDR3 sequence: CASSDSFTDTQYF. The DNA for the CDR3 is TGTGCCAGCAGTGACTCTTTTACAGATACGCAGTATTTT.

This clonotype has a count of ten or more. The chain combines TRBV20-1 with TRBJ2-1; D is uncertain. CDR3 length: 9 amino acids. From germline, CDR1 is DFQATT and CDR2 SNEGSKA (reference sequence). Trimming took 6 bases from V and 10 from J, leaving 7 bases between them. CDR3 nucleotide sequence: TGCAGTGCATCTTACGAGCAGTTCTTC. Protein: CSASYEQFF.

This clonotype appeared many times. The V call is TRBV10-3, the J call TRBJ1-2; D is possibly TRBD1 (6 bases). CDR1 is ENHRY and CDR2 is SYGVKD in the germline V gene. Trimming removed 2 bases from V and 2 bases from J, with 9 bases in between. This CDR3 spans 14 amino acids. The CDR3 DNA reads as TGTGCCATCAGTGAGGACAGGAGGAACTATGGCTACACCTTC. Amino acid sequence: CAISEDRRNYGYTF.

In its sample, this clonotype was seen a few times. The chain recombines TRBV29-1 with TRBJ2-7; D is possibly TRBD1 or TRBD2 (5 bases each). Germline V CDR1 and CDR2: SQVTM, ANQGSEA. This CDR3 spans 16 amino acids. Deletions cut 6 bases from V and 2 bases from J, with 23 bases between. CDR3 residues: CSVRQHSGTRTYEQYF. Written as DNA, the CDR3 is TGCAGCGTAAGACAGCACTCCGGGACCCGTACCTACGAGCAGTACTTC.

This clonotype has more than one count but fewer than ten. This chain links TRBV6-1 with TRBJ2-7, with no clear D. This CDR3 has 13 residues. Germline V gene sequence: CDR1 MNHNS, CDR2 SASEGT. V gave up 6 bases and J gave up 2 bases, with 11 bases separating them. CDR3 protein: CASRGAGTYEQYF. The DNA for the CDR3 is TGTGCCAGCAGGGGCGCCGGAACCTACGAGCAGTACTTC.

The genes are TRBV7-6 and TRBJ2-1, with 10 positions matching TRBD2. The CDR3 extends over 17 amino acids. Germline V gene data show CDR1 as SGHVS and CDR2 as FNYEAQ. V was clipped by 5 bases and J by 13 bases; unmatched bases: 20. CDR3 sequence reads: CASSHTTGTSAKRIQFF. DNA of the CDR3: TGTGCCAGCAGCCACACCACCGGGACTAGCGCAAAACGAATTCAGTTCTTC.

The chain is built from TRBV20-1 and TRBJ2-7; D tentatively fits TRBD1 or TRBD2 (5 bases each). The CDR3 extends over 16 amino acids. V dropped 1 base and J dropped 1 base, with 17 bases sitting between them. Germline V CDR1 and CDR2: DFQATT, SNEGSKA (reference sequence). The CDR3 loop reads CSARARWGTVSYEQYF. DNA of the CDR3: TGCAGTGCTAGAGCCAGATGGGGGACGGTTTCCTACGAGCAGTACTTC.

The rearrangement links TRBV4-3 to TRBJ2-2; 14 nucleotides match TRBD2. Unmatched junction bases numbered 6, after V lost 5 bases and J lost 4 bases. Germline CDR1 LGHNA, CDR2 YSLEER. The CDR3 runs 17 residues. The CDR3 sequence: CASSSGTSGSRTGELFF. DNA for the CDR3: TGCGCCAGCAGCTCCGGGACTAGCGGGAGTCGCACCGGGGAGCTGTTTTTT.

This clonotype was counted at least ten times. The chain recombines TRBV7-3 with TRBJ2-1; unclear D gene. The V end was cut by 5 bases, the J end by 5 bases, with 10 bases between. This CDR3 is 13 amino acids long. Germline V lookup: CDR1 SGHTA, CDR2 FQGTGA. Written as DNA, the CDR3 is TGTGCCAGCAGCATAAGACGAGACAATGAGCAGTTCTTC. Translating it yields CASSIRRDNEQFF.

The V call is TRBV7-2, the J call TRBJ1-2; TRBD1 matches at 8 bases. The germline V gene encodes CDR1 SGHTA and CDR2 FQGNSA. Trimming took 5 bases from V and 8 from J; bases not matched to a gene: 10. The CDR3 has 14 amino acids. CDR3 protein: CASSPGQGLSGYTF. The CDR3 DNA sequence: TGTGCCAGCAGCCCCGGACAGGGCCTAAGCGGCTACACCTTC.

The J gene is TRBJ2-2, the V gene TRBV3-1; 7 nucleotides line up with TRBD2. V lost 2 bases and J lost 6; bases outside the gene matches: 9. The CDR3 loop spans 16 amino acids. Germline loops: CDR1 LGHDT, CDR2 YNNKEL (reference sequence). CDR3 sequence: CASSQRSGLSSGELFF. The CDR3 nucleotides are TGTGCCAGCAGCCAAAGGTCGGGACTAAGTTCCGGGGAGCTGTTTTTT.

In this sample, this clonotype turned up a few times. The chain carries TRBV18 and TRBJ2-1; 12 bases fit TRBD2. In germline, CDR1 is KGHSH, CDR2 LQKENI. The CDR3 extends over 18 amino acids. The ends lost 0 bases at V and 6 bases at J; junction bases unmatched: 9. CDR3 sequence (DNA): TGTGCCAGCTCACCACCGAGAGCTAGCGGGAGGGCCTCCAATGAGCAGTTCTTC. Translation gives CASSPPRASGRASNEQFF.

The chain couples TRBV12-3 or TRBV12-4 to TRBJ2-5; D may be TRBD2 (6 bases). The length of the CDR3 is 16 residues. V lost 7 bases and J lost 6, with 24 bases in between. CDR3 bases: TGTGCCAGCACCCCCTCAGCAGGGACTGGTTTAAAGACCCAGTACTTC. Its translation is CASTPSAGTGLKTQYF.

The chain couples TRBV5-1 to TRBJ2-5; D perhaps matches TRBD2 (6 bases). Trimming shortened V by 4 bases and J by 0 bases, and 13 bases separated the two germline ends. Germline V gives CDR1 SGHRS, CDR2 YFSETQ. This CDR3 is built from 15 residues. This chain's CDR3 is CASSPTRGNQETQYF. CDR3 DNA sequence: TGCGCCAGCAGCCCCACCCGGGGGAACCAAGAGACCCAGTACTTC.

This clonotype was observed a few times. The chain combines TRBV7-2 with TRBJ2-7; D may be TRBD2 (5 bases). Per the germline V gene, CDR1 is SGHTA and CDR2 is FQGNSA. The CDR3 is 16 amino acids. V was shortened by 5 bases and J by 4 bases, with 21 bases between the two germline ends. CDR3 residues: CASSVSGVLKTYEQYF. The CDR3 DNA reads TGTGCCAGCAGCGTATCCGGGGTTTTAAAGACTTACGAGCAGTACTTC.

The CDR3 coding sequence is TGTGCCAGTAGTGTCCACAGGGCGGAGACCCAGTACTTC. Protein sequence: CASSVHRAETQYF. The J gene is TRBJ2-5, the V gene TRBV19; a possible D gene is TRBD1 (6 bases). Between the trimmed V and J ends, which lost 5 bases and 5 bases, there was a span of 12 bases. The CDR3 is 13 amino acids. Germline CDR1 LNHDA, CDR2 SQIVND (reference sequence).

This rearrangement joins TRBV7-2 to TRBJ2-5; D uncertain. CDR3 length equals 14 residues. The V and J ends lost 1 base and 5 bases respectively, with 11 bases between them. CDR1 SGHTA and CDR2 FQGNSA come from the germline V gene. CDR3 in amino acids: CASSLVLGWETQYF. The CDR3 nucleotides are TGTGCCAGCAGCTTAGTGCTGGGGTGGGAGACCCAGTACTTC.

The chain recombines TRBV29-1 with TRBJ1-1, with TRBD1 matching 7 bases. Germline lookup yields CDR1 SQVTM and CDR2 ANQGSEA. The CDR3 totals 14 residues. Trimming at V came to 4 bases and at J to 1 base, leaving 6 bases not matched to a gene. CDR3 sequence (DNA): TGCAGCGTTGGGGGGAGACAGGGGAACACTGAAGCTTTCTTT. Its protein is CSVGGRQGNTEAFF.